The clone carrying this T cell receptor (beta chain) was seen more than once but under ten times. Its antigen is currently unknown. This CDR3 region has 12 residues. With 8 bases removed from V and 8 bases from J, the gap between germline ends came to 15 bases. Germline V CDR1 and CDR2: MNHNS, SASEGT. The sample comes from a study of blood T cells in healthy people across ages. The study isolated at least 7 million PBMCs from each sample. The authors extracted at least 6 micrograms of total RNA per sample. Study results and caveats: PBMCs went unsorted, and a conclusive naive versus antigen-experienced comparison was therefore prevented.

Through a sample-barcoded 5' primer and a J-beta primer mix, a second PCR was run for about 6 to 12 cycles. From the 5' RACE reads, TCRdb called clonotypes with MiXCR, one entry per CDR3 protein. The sample holds about 940,000 distinct CDR3 sequences, 48% seen once. This TCR was recovered from a man aged 25 to 40 in good health. V usage is TRBV6-1 and J usage is TRBJ1-2, with unresolved D. Sequencing was carried out using blood. The chain's CDR3 is CASLEMSFGYTF. CDR3 DNA sequence: TGTGCCAGCCTCGAGATGTCCTTCGGCTACACCTTC.